This TCR beta chain appears in the sequencing data of a study of sequential checkpoint blockade in melanoma. Study information: Both treatment sequences were followed by maintenance nivolumab.

Trimming removed 2 bases from V and 7 bases from J, with 16 bases in between. Per the germline V gene, CDR1 is SGDLS and CDR2 is YYNGEE. This CDR3 is 15 amino acids long. Regarding treatment: randomized to nivolumab then ipilimumab (arm A) or the reverse (arm B). From thawed PBMCs, live CD3+CD8+ cells negative for CD19 and CD56 were sorted. The assay was immunoSEQ multiplex PCR, and TCRdb's table has in-frame clones only and misses some. Of 13,000 or so clones listed, roughly 65% are singletons. This receptor was identified in a human donor with melanoma. The chain has TRBV9 and TRBJ2-1; D remains unclear. This specimen consisted of CD8+ T cells sorted from blood (inferred from file names), obtained from a patient given nivolumab and ipilimumab in sequence. This CDR3 is CASSVPVTDGNEQFF. DNA of the CDR3: TGTGCCAGCAGCGTTCCGGTCACAGATGGGAATGAGCAGTTCTTC.